This T cell receptor beta chain originates from a study of OX40 agonist ivuxolimab in advanced cancers. At the level of the study: People in dose escalation had one of these cancers: hepatocellular carcinoma, melanoma, renal cell or head and neck cancer. Having had anti-PD-1, anti-PD-L1 or anti-CTLA-4 therapy before was allowed, and under 50% had some.

Using immunoSEQ multiplex PCR, the repertoire was profiled, and TCRdb retains in-frame clones only, with some absent. The sample has 45,000 to 70,000 clones, about 83% seen once; the top ten hold roughly 3.2%. The V gene lost 7 bases and the J gene lost 5 bases, with 8 bases spanning the gap. This CDR3 contains 11 residues. The germline CDR1 and CDR2 sequences are SNHLY and FYNNEI. This TCR was sampled from an adult with an advanced solid tumor such as melanoma, head and neck, liver or kidney cancer. The chain has TRBV2 and TRBJ2-5; no reliable D call. The sample consisted of CD4+ or CD8+ T cells sorted from blood, taken in a trial of the OX40 agonist ivuxolimab. CDR3 in DNA: TGTGCCAGCACCTTTGGGGAGACCCAGTACTTC. It encodes CASTFGETQYF. Full variable domain (missing parts from reference TRBV2 and TRBJ2-5): EPEVTQTPSHQVTQMGQEVILRCVPISNHLYFYWYRQILGQKVEFLVSFYNNEISEKSEIFDDQFSVERPDGSNFTLKIRSTKLEDSAMYFCASTFGETQYFGPGTRLLVL.